This passage covers 3 T cell receptor beta chains from one sample sequenced in a study of T cell responses to AZD1222 COVID-19 vaccine. Some clones are missing from TCRdb's copy, which holds only in-frame ones; the method was immunoSEQ multiplex PCR. This table has 150,000 to 200,000 clones, around 93% appearing once. Sequenced material: peripheral blood, taken on day 0 of AZD1222 vaccination. The receptors stem from an adult in good health.

The chain couples TRBV5-1 to TRBJ1-4; D not resolved. This CDR3 region has 13 residues. Trimming removed 1 base from V and 5 bases from J, with 6 bases in between. Germline V gene lookup returns CDR1 SGHRS and CDR2 YFSETQ. The CDR3, as DNA: TGCGCCAGCAGCTTGAACGGGAATGAAAAACTGTTTTTT. As protein: CASSLNGNEKLFF.

This clone occurred once. The chain has TRBV18 and TRBJ1-4; D call uncertain. The CDR3 is 10 residues long. CDR1 and CDR2 (germline): KGHSH, LQKENI. V was clipped by 5 bases and J by 9 bases, with 4 bases between them. CDR3: CASSGQKLFF. CDR3 bases: TGTGCCAGCTCAGGACAAAAACTGTTTTTT.

The V and J genes are TRBV28 and TRBJ2-7; 13 positions match TRBD2. Germline trimming cut 6 bases from V and 6 bases from J; bases unmatched to any gene: 11. The germline CDR1 and CDR2 sequences are MDHEN and SYDVKM. The CDR3 extends over 16 amino acids. The CDR3 nucleotides read TGTGCCAGCAGGGGGCCGGGACTAGCGGGAAGGGGCGAGCAGTACTTC. This gives the protein CASRGPGLAGRGEQYF.